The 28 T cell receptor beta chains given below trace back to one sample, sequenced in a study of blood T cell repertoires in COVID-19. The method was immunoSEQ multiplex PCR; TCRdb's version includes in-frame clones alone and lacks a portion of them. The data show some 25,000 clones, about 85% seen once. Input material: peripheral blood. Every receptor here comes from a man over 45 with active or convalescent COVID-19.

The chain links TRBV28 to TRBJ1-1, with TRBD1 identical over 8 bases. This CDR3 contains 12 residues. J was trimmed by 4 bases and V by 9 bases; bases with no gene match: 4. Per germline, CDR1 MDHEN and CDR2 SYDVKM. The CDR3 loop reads CASITGGTEAFF. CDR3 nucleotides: TGTGCCAGTATTACAGGGGGCACTGAAGCTTTCTTT. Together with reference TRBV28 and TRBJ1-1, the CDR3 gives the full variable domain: DVKVTQSSRYLVKRTGEKVFLECVQDMDHENMFWYRQDPGLGLRLIYFSYDVKMKEKGDIPEGYSVSREKKERFSLILESASTNQTSMYLCASITGGTEAFFGQGTRLTVV.

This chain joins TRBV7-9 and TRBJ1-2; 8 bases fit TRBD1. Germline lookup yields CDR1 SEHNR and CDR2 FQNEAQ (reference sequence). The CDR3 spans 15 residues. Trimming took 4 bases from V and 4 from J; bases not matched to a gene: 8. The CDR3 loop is CASSSRDRSLYGYTF. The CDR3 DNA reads TGTGCCAGCAGCTCCCGGGACAGGAGCCTCTATGGCTACACCTTC.

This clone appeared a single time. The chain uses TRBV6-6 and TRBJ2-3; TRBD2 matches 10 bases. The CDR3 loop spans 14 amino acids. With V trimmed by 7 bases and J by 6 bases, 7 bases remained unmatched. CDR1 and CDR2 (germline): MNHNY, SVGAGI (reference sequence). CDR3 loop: CASTPSGSKDTQYF. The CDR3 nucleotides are TGTGCCAGCACCCCTAGCGGGAGTAAGGATACGCAGTATTTT.

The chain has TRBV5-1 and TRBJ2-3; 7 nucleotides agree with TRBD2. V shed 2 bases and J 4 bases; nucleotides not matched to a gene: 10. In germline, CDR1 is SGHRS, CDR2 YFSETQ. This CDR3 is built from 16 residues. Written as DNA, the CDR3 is TGCGCCAGCAGCTTCGGTTTGCGGGGGTTCTCAGATACGCAGTATTTT. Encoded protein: CASSFGLRGFSDTQYF.

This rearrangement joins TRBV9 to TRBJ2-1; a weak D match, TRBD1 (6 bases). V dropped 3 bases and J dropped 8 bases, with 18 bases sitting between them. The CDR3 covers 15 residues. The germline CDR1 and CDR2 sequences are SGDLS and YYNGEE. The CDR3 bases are TGTGCCAGCAGCGCCTTTTTCGGGACACTCGATGAGCAGTTCTTC. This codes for CASSAFFGTLDEQFF.

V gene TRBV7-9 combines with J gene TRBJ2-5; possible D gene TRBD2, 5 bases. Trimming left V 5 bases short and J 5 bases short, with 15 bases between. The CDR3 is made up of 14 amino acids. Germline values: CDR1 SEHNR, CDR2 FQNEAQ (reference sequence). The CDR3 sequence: CASSQPGMGETQYF. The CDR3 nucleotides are TGTGCCAGCAGCCAACCCGGGATGGGGGAGACCCAGTACTTC.

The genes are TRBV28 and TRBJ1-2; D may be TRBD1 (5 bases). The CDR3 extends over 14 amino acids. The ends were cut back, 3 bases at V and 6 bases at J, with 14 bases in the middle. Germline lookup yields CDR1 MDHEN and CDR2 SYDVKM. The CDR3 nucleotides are TGTGCCAGCAGTTTTGGGGCCCGGTTTAATGGCTACACCTTC. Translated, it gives CASSFGARFNGYTF.

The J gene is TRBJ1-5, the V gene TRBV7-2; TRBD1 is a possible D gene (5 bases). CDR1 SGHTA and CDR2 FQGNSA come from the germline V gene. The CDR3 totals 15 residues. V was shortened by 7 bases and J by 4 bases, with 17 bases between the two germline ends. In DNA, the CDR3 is TGTGCCAGCACCCCCGCGGCAGGGAATAATCAGCCCCAGCATTTT. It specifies CASTPAAGNNQPQHF.

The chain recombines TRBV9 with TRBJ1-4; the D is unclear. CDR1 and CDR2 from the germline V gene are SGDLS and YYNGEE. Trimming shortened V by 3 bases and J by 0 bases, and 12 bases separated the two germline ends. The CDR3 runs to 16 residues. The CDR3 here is CASSAPHGATNEKLFF. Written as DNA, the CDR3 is TGTGCCAGCAGCGCGCCCCACGGTGCAACTAATGAAAAACTGTTTTTT.

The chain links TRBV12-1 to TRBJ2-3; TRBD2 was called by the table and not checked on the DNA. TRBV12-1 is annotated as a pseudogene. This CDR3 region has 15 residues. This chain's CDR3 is CASSGLAGGTDTQYF. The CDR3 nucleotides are TGTGCCAGCAGCGGACTAGCGGGGGGCACAGATACGCAGTATTTT.

The CDR3 coding sequence is TGTGCCAGCAGCCAGAGGTTGGGGGGAAACTATGGCTACACCTTC. Its protein is CASSQRLGGNYGYTF. This chain joins TRBV7-8 and TRBJ1-2; D perhaps matches TRBD1 (5 bases). V gave up 5 bases and J gave up 2 bases, with 15 bases separating them. Germline V gene data show CDR1 as SGHVS and CDR2 as FQNEAQ. The CDR3 loop spans 15 amino acids.

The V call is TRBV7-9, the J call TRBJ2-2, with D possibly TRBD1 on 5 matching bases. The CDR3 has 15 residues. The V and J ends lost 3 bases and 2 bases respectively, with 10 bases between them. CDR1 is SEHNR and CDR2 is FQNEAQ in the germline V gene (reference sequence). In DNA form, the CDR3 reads TGTGCCAGCAGCTTTTTAGGGGCCAACACCGGGGAGCTGTTTTTT. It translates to CASSFLGANTGELFF.

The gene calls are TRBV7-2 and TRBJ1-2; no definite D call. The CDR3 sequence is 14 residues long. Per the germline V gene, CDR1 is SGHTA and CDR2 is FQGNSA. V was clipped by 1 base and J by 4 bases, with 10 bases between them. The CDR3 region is CASSLDPGAYGYTF. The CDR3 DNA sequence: TGTGCCAGCAGCTTAGACCCGGGAGCCTATGGCTACACCTTC.

The DNA for the CDR3 is TGTGCCAGCTCACTTCAGCGGACAGGTGGTTATGGCTACACCTTC. Protein: CASSLQRTGGYGYTF. The genes are TRBV18 and TRBJ1-2, with 7 bases identical to TRBD1. The CDR3 consists of 15 residues. CDR1 is KGHSH and CDR2 is LQKENI in the germline V gene. V was clipped by 4 bases and J by 5 bases; unmatched bases: 10. Together with reference TRBV18 and TRBJ1-2, the CDR3 gives the full variable domain: NAGVMQNPRHLVRRRGQEARLRCSPMKGHSHVYWYRQLPEEGLKFMVYLQKENIIDESGMPKERFSAEFPKEGPSILRIQQVVRGDSAAYFCASSLQRTGGYGYTFGSGTRLTVV.

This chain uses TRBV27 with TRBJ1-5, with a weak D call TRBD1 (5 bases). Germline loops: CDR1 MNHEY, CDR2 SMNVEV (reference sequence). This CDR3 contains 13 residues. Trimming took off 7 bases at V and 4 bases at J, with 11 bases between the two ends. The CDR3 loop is CASTSDRNQPQHF. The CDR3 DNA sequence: TGTGCCAGCACCTCCGACAGAAATCAGCCCCAGCATTTT.

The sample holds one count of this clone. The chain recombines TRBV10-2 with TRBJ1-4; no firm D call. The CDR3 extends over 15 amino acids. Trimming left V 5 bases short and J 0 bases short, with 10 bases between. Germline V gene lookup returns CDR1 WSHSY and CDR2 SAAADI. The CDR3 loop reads CASSPNAATNEKLFF. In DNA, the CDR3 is TGCGCCAGCAGTCCTAATGCTGCAACTAATGAAAAACTGTTTTTT.

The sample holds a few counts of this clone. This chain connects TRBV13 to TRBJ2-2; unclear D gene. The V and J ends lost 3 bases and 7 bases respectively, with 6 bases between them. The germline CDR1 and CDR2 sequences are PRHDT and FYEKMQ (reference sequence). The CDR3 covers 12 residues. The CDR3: CASSFNFGELFF. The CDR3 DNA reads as TGTGCCAGCAGCTTTAATTTCGGGGAGCTGTTTTTT.

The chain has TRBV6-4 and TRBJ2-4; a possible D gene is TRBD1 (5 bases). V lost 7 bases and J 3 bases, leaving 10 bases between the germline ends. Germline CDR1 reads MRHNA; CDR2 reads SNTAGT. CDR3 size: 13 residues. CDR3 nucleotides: TGTGCCAGCACCCCGCAGGGCAAAAACATTCAGTACTTC. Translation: CASTPQGKNIQYF.

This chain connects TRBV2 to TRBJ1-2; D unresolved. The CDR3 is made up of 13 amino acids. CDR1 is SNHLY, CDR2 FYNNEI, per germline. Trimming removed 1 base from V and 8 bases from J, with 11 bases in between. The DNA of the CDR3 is TGTGCCAGCAGTGAAGAATCTTCGGGGGGCTACACCTTC. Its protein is CASSEESSGGYTF.

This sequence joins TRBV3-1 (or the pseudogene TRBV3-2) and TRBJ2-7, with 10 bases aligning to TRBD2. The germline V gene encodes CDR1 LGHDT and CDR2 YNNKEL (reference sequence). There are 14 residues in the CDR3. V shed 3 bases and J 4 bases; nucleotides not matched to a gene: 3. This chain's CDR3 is CASSQVAGGYEQYF. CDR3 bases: TGTGCCAGCAGCCAGGTAGCGGGAGGTTACGAGCAGTACTTC.

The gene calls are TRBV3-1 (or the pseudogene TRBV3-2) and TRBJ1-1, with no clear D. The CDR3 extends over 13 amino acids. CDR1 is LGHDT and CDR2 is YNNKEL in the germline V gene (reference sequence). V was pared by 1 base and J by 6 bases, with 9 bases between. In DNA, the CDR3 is TGTGCCAGCAGCCAAGTGAGAGGCGCTGAAGCTTTCTTT. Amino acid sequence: CASSQVRGAEAFF.

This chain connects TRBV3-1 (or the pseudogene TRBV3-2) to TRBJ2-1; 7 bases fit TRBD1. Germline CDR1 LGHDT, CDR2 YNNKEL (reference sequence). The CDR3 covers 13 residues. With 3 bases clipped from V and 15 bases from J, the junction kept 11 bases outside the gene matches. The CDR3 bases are TGTGCCAGCAGCCATGGTACAGGGGAGAAGGTGTTCTTC. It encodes CASSHGTGEKVFF.

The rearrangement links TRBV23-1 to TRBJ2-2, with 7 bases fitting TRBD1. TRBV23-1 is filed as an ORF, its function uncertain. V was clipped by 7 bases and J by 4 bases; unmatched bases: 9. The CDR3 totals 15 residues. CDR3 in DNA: TGCGCCAGCACTCCGAGGACAGGTATCACCGGGGAGCTGTTTTTT. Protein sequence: CASTPRTGITGELFF.

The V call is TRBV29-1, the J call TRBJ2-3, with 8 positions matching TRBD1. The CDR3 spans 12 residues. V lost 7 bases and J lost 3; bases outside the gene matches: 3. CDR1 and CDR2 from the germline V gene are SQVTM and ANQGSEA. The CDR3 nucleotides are TGCAGCGGAGACAGGGGAACAGATACGCAGTATTTT. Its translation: CSGDRGTDTQYF.

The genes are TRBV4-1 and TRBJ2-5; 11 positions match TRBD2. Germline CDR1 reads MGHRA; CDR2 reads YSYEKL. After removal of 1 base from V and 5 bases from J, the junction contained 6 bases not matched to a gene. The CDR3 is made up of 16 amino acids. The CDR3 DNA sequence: TGCGCCAGCAGCCAAGGGAGGGCTAGCGGGAGGGAGACCCAGTACTTC. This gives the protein CASSQGRASGRETQYF.

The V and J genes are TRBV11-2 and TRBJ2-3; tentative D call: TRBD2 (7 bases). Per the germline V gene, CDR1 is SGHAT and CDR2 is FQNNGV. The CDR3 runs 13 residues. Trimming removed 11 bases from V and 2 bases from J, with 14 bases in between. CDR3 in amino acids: CAGRGRNTDTQYF. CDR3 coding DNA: TGTGCCGGGAGGGGGAGAAACACAGATACGCAGTATTTT.

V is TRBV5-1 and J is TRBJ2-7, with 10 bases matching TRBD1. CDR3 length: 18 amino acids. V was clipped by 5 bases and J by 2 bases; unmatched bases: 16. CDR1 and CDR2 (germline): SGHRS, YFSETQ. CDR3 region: CASRLRDRGNSGTYEQYF. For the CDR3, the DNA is TGCGCCAGCAGGCTAAGGGACAGGGGTAATTCGGGGACCTACGAGCAGTACTTC.

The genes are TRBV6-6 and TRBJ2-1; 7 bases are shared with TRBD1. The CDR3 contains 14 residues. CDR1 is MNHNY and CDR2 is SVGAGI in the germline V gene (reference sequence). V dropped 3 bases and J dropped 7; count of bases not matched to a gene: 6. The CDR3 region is CASSYEGARNEQFF. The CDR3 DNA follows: TGTGCCAGCAGTTATGAGGGGGCGCGAAATGAGCAGTTCTTC.